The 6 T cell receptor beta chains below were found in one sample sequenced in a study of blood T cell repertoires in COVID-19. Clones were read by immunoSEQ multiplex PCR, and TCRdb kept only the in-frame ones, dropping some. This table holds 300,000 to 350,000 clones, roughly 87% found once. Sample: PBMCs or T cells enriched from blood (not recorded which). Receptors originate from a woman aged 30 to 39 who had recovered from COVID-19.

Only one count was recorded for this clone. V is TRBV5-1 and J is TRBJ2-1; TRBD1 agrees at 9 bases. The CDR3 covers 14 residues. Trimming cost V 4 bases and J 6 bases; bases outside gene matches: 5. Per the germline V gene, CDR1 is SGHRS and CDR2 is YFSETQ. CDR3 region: CASSRQGDGNEQFF. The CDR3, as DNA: TGCGCCAGCAGCCGACAGGGGGACGGCAATGAGCAGTTCTTC.

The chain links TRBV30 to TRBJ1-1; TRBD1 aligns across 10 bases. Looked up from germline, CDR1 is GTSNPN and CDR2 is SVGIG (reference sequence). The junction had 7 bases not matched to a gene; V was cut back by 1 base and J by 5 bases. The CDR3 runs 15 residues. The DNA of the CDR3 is TGTGCCTGGAGTGGACAGGGGGCTCGGGGGACTGAAGCTTTCTTT. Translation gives CAWSGQGARGTEAFF.

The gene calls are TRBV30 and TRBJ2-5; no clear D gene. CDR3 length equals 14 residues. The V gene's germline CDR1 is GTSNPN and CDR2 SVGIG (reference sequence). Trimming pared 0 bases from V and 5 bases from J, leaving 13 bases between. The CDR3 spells CAWSVHGFLETQYF. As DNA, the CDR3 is TGTGCCTGGAGTGTACATGGCTTTCTCGAGACCCAGTACTTC.

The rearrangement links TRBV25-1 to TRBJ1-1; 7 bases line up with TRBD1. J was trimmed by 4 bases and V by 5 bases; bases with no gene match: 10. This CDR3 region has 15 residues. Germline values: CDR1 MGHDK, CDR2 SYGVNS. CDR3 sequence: CASSPNRGWGTEAFF. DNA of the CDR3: TGTGCCAGCAGTCCTAACAGGGGCTGGGGCACTGAAGCTTTCTTT.

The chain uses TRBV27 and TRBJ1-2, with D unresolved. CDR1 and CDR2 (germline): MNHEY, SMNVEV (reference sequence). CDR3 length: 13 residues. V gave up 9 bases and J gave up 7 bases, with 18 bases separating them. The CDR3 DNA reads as TGTGCCAGGATACGAGGGAACTACGGTGGCTACACCTTC. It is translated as CARIRGNYGGYTF.

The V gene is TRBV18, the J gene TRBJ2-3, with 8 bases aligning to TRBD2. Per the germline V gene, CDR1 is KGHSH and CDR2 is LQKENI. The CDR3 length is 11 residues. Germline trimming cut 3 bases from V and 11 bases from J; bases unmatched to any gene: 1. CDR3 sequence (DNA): TGTGCCAGCTCACCCGGGACTAGGCAGTATTTT. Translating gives CASSPGTRQYF. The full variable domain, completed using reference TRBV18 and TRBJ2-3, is NAGVMQNPRHLVRRRGQEARLRCSPMKGHSHVYWYRQLPEEGLKFMVYLQKENIIDESGMPKERFSAEFPKEGPSILRIQQVVRGDSAAYFCASSPGTRQYFGPGTRLTVL.